This TCR beta chain comes out of a study of radiotherapy plus CTLA-4 blockade in lung cancer. The V end lost 0 bases, the J end lost 3 bases, and 15 bases lay between the germline ends. The CDR3 contains 17 residues. Germline V CDR1 and CDR2: KGHSH, LQKENI. In chemo-refractory metastatic non-small-cell lung cancer, patients got ipilimumab CTLA-4 blockade together with focal radiation. The table came from immunoSEQ multiplex PCR; TCRdb's copy has only in-frame clones and leaves some out. The sample gives about 110,000 clones, 85% of which show up once; under 3% is in the top ten. Details on this clone: Its cognate antigen is unknown.

Overall study findings and caveats: Blood TCR clones of tumor origin expanded after radiotherapy plus ipilimumab.

The V gene is TRBV18, the J gene TRBJ1-3; D possibly corresponds to TRBD1 (5 bases). The origin of this receptor is a human donor with non-small cell lung cancer that progressed on radiotherapy plus ipilimumab. Some clones in this sample may be carry-over from other donors' samples. This material consisted of peripheral blood, taken from a patient treated with radiotherapy plus ipilimumab. In nucleotides, the CDR3 is TGTGCCAGCTCACCACCGCGAGGACCGGGGGGTGGAAACACCATATATTTT. It translates to CASSPPRGPGGGNTIYF.